The clone carrying this T cell receptor (beta chain) was recorded a few times. Alongside a J-beta primer mix, a sample-barcoded 5' primer served in a second PCR lasting about 7 to 12 cycles. One entry per CDR3 protein results from TCRdb running MiXCR on the 5' RACE reads. The sample has about 1.1 million distinct CDR3 sequences, roughly two fifths seen once. This sample is drawn from a study of blood T cells in healthy people across ages. The CDR3 length is 15 residues. V shed 2 bases and J shed 4 bases, with 13 bases lying between them. The V gene's germline CDR1 is SGDLS and CDR2 YYNGEE. This chain links TRBV9 with TRBJ2-1; D remains ambiguous. What was sequenced was blood. This sequence originates from a man younger than 35 in good health. CDR3 bases: TGTGCCAGCAGCGTTAACCCTACCGATTACAATGAGCAGTTCTTC. Its protein is CASSVNPTDYNEQFF.